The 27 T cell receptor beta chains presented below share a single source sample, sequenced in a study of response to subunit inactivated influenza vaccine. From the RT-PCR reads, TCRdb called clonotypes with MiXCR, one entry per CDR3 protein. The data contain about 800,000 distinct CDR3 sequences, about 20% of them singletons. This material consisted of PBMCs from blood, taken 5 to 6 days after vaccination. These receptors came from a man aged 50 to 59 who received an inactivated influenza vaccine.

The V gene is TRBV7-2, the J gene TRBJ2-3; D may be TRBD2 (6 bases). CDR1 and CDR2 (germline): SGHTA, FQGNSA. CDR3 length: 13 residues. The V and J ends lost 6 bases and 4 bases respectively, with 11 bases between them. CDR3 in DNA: TGTGCCAGCAGGGAGGGGAAGCCAGATACGCAGTATTTT. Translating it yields CASREGKPDTQYF.

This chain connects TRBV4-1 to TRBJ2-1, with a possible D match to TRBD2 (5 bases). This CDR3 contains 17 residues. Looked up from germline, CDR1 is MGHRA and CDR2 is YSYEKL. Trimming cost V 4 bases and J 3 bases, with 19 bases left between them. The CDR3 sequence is CASSPEEMGVYYNEQFF. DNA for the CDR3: TGCGCCAGCAGCCCCGAGGAGATGGGAGTTTACTACAATGAGCAGTTCTTC.

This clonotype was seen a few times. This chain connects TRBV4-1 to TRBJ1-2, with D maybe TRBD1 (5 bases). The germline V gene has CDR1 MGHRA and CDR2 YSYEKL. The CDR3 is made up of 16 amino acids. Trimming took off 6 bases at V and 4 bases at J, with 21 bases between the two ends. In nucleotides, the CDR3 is TGCGCCAGCAGACCGACGGGACGGAGCCTCAGCTATGGCTACACCTTC. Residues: CASRPTGRSLSYGYTF.

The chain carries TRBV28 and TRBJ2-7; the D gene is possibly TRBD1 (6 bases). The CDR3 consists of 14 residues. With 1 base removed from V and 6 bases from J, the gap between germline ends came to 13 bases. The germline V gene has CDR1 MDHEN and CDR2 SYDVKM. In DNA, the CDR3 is TGTGCCAGCAGTTTATCCTCCAGGACAGTCGAGCAGTACTTC. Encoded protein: CASSLSSRTVEQYF.

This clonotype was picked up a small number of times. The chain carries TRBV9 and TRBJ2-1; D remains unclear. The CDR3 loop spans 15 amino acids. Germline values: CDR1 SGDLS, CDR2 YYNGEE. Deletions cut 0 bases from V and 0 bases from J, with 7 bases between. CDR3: CASSVGLPSYNEQFF. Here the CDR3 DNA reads TGTGCCAGCAGCGTAGGGCTTCCCTCCTACAATGAGCAGTTCTTC.

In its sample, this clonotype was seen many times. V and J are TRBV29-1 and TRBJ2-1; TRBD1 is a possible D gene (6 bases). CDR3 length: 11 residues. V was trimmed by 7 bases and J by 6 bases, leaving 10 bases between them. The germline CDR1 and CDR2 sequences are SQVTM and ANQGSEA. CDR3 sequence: CSARDTNEQFF. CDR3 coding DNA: TGCAGCGCACGGGACACCAATGAGCAGTTCTTC.

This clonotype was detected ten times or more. CDR3 coding DNA: TGCGCCAGCAGCCAAGATTACCCGGGGGTGAGCTCCTACGAGCAGTACTTC. This sequence encodes CASSQDYPGVSSYEQYF. The V gene is TRBV4-3, the J gene TRBJ2-7; TRBD2 is a possible D gene (6 bases). In germline, CDR1 is LGHNA, CDR2 YSLEER. Trimming left V 0 bases short and J 0 bases short, with 15 bases between. The CDR3 length is 17 residues.

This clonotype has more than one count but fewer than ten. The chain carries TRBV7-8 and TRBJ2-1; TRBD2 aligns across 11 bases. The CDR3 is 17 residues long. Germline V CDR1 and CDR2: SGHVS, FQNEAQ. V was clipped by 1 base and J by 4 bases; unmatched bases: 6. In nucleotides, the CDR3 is TGTGCCAGCAGCTTAGTTTCCACTAGCGGGGGTTACAATGAGCAGTTCTTC. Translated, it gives CASSLVSTSGGYNEQFF.

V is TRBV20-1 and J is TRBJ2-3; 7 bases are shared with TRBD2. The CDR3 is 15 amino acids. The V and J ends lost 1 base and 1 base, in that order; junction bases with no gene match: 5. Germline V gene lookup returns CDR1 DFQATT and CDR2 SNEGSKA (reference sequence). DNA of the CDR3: TGCAGTGCTAGAGCCGAGCGGGGACGCACAGATACGCAGTATTTT. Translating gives CSARAERGRTDTQYF.

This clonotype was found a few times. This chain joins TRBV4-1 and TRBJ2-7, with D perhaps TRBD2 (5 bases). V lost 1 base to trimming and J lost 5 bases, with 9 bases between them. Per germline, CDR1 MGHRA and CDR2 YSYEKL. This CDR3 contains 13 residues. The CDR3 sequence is CASSQGGQDEQYF. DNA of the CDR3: TGCGCCAGCAGCCAAGGAGGGCAGGACGAGCAGTACTTC.

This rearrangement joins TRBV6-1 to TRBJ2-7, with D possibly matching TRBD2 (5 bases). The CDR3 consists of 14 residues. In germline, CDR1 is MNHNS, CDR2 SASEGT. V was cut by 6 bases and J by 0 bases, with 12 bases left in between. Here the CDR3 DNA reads TGTGCCAGCAGCCCTAGCCCCGCCTCCTACGAGCAGTACTTC. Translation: CASSPSPASYEQYF.

The CDR3 DNA reads as TGCAGTGCTAGAGAGGGTAGCGGGGGGTTTAATGAGCAGTTCTTC. Its translation is CSAREGSGGFNEQFF. This chain links TRBV20-1 with TRBJ2-1, with TRBD2 matching over 10 bases. The CDR3 spans 15 residues. V lost 0 bases and J lost 7; bases outside the gene matches: 6. CDR1 and CDR2 (germline): DFQATT, SNEGSKA (reference sequence).

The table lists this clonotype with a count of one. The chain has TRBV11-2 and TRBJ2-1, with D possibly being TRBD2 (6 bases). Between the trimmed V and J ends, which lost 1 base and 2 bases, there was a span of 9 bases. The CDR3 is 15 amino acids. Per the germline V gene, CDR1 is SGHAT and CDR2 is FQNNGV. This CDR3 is CASSLGRETYNEQFF. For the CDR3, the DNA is TGTGCCAGCAGCTTAGGACGGGAGACCTACAATGAGCAGTTCTTC.

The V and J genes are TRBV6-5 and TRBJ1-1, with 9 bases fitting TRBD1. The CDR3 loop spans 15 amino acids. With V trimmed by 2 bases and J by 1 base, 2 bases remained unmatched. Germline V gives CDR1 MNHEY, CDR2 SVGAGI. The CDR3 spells CASSYGTGTNTEAFF. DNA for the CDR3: TGTGCCAGCAGTTACGGGACAGGGACGAACACTGAAGCTTTCTTT.

The CDR3 protein is CASSLLPQAGGGNEQFF. The CDR3 coding sequence is TGCGCCAGCAGCTTGCTGCCCCAAGCGGGAGGGGGCAATGAGCAGTTCTTC. The rearrangement joins TRBV5-1 to TRBJ2-1; 10 bases are shared with TRBD2. Trimming removed 1 base from V and 6 bases from J; junction bases left unmatched: 10. CDR3 length equals 17 residues. Germline V CDR1 and CDR2: SGHRS, YFSETQ.

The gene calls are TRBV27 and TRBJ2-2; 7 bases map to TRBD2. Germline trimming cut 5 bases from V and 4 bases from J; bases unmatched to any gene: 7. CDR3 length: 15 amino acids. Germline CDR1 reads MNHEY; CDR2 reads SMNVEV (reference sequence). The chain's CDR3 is CASSTGLPFTGELFF. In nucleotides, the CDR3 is TGTGCCAGCAGTACGGGACTACCCTTCACCGGGGAGCTGTTTTTT.

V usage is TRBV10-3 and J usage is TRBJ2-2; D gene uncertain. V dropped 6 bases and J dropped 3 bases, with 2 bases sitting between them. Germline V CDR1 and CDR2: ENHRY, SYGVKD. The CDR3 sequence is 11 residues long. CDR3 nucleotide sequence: TGTGCCATCAGGGACACCGGGGAGCTGTTTTTT. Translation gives CAIRDTGELFF.

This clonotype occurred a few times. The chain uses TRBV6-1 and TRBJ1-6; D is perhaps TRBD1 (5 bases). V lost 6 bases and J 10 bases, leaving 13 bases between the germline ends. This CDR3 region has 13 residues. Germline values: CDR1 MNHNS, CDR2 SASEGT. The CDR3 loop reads CASRWDLGSPLHF. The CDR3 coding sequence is TGTGCCAGCAGGTGGGACCTGGGGTCACCCCTCCACTTT.

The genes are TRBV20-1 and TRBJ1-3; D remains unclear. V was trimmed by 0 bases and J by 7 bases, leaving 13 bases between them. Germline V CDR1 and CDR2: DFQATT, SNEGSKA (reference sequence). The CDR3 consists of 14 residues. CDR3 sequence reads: CSARDLAGRNTIYF. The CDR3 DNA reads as TGCAGTGCTAGAGATCTGGCCGGTCGCAACACCATATATTTT.

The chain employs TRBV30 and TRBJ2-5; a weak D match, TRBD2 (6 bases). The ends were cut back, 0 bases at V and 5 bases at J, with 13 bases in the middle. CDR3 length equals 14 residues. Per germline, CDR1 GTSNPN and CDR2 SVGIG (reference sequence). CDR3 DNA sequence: TGTGCCTGGAGTGTATACGGGAGCAGGGAGACCCAGTACTTC. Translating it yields CAWSVYGSRETQYF.

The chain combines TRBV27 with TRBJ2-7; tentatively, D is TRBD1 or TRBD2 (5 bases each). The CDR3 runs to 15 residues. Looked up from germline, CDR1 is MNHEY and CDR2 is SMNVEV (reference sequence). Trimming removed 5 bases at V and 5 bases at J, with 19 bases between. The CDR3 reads CASSPTLRGNDEQYF. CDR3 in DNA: TGTGCCAGCAGTCCGACCTTGAGGGGAAACGACGAGCAGTACTTC.

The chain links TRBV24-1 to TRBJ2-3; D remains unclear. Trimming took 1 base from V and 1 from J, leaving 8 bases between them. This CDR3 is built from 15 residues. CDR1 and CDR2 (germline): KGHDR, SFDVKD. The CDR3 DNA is TGTGCCACCAGTGATTTTCAACGGGGCACAGATACGCAGTATTTT. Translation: CATSDFQRGTDTQYF.

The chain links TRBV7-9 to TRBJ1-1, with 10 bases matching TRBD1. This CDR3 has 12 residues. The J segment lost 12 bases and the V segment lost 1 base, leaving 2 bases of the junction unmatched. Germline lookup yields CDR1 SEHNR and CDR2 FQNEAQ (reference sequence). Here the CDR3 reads CASSLGTGGTFF. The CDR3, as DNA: TGTGCCAGCAGCTTAGGGACAGGGGGAACTTTCTTT.

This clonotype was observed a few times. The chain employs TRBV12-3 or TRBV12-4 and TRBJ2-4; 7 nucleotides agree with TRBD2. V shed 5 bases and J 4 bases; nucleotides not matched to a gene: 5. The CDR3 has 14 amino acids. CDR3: CASSTRAGKNIQYF. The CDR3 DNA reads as TGTGCCAGCAGTACTCGAGCGGGAAAAAACATTCAGTACTTC.

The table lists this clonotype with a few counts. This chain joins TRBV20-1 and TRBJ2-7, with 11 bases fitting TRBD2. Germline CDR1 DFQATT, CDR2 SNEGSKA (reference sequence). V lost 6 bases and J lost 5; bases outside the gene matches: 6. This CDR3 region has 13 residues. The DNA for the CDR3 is TGCAGTGCGAGGGGACTAGCGGACGACGAGCAGTACTTC. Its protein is CSARGLADDEQYF.

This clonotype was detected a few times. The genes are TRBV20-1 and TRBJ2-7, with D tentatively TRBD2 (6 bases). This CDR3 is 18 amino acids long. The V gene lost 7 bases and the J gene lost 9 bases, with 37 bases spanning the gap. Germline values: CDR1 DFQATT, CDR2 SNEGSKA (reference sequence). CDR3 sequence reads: CSGFCNFSVGGNTLGQYF. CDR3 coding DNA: TGCAGTGGTTTCTGCAACTTTTCTGTCGGCGGGAATACTTTAGGGCAGTACTTC.

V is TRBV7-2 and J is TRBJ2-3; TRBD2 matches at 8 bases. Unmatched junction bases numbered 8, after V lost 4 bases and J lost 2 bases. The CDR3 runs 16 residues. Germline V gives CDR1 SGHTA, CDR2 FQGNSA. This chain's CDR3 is CASSWGISGNTDTQYF. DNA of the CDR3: TGTGCCAGCAGCTGGGGAATTAGCGGGAACACAGATACGCAGTATTTT.